This T cell receptor beta chain was observed in a study of tissue T cells after allogeneic stem cell transplantation. Overall study results and limits: Anatomically similar tissues had similar TCR repertoires within each patient. Sampling depth was limited, and the cohort was small and clinically varied.

About this clone: Its cognate antigen is unknown. Gene names and germline match the mouse. From the germline J gene comes the end of the CDR3, since the read stops 1 residue before it.

The CDR3 runs to 11 residues. Germline V gene lookup returns CDR1 SNHLY and CDR2 FYNGKV (reference sequence). Deletions cut 0 bases from V and 3 bases from J, with 0 bases between. Assay: immunoSEQ multiplex PCR; the TCRdb copy retains only in-frame clones and omits some. This repertoire shows more than 40,000 clones, around 72% found once; its top ten account for approximately 0.5%. The V and J genes are TRBV3 and TRBJ2-7, with D hard to call. The sequencing sample was made of sorted cells pooled from one or two spleens. The source is a pool of C57BL/6 mice in good health. CDR3 bases read: TGTGCCAGCAGCTTAGCCTATGAACAGTAC. Encoded protein: CASSLAYEQY. The CDR3 in full is CASSLAYEQYF.